This T cell receptor (beta chain) is from a study of blood T cell repertoires in COVID-19. Study summary: Sample material is recorded as cDNA or gDNA derived from T cells, B-cell-depleted T cells, or PBMCs.

V lost 6 bases and J lost 6; bases outside the gene matches: 14. In germline, CDR1 is MNHEY, CDR2 SMNVEV (reference sequence). The CDR3 totals 16 residues. Study processing details: Estimation of nucleated cell counts was performed using reference gene primer amplification. The repertoire was sequenced with immunoSEQ multiplex PCR; TCRdb's copy has only in-frame clones and lacks some. V and J calls and clone size are those listed in that table; D and trimming were worked out from the DNA. The sample comprises about 380,000 clones, around 85% of which are singletons, and more than 3% rests with the top ten.

The sequenced sample consisted of peripheral blood. The source of this sequence is a woman between 18 and 29 years old with acute or convalescent COVID-19. The chain uses TRBV27 and TRBJ1-2, with 9 bases fitting TRBD1. CDR3 bases: TGTGCCAGCAGCCCTTTAGGGACAGGGCGTACGGATGGCTACACCTTC. It yields the protein CASSPLGTGRTDGYTF.